This T cell receptor (beta chain) was retrieved from a study of T cells after yellow fever vaccination. General observations from the study: Contamination of FACS-sorted repertoires by abundant clonotypes from the bulk population could occur. A secondary response was less intense yet reached its peak sooner, at day 5 versus 15.

The CDR3 is made up of 13 amino acids. Trimming took 8 bases from V and 0 from J, leaving 9 bases between them. Germline lookup yields CDR1 MNHEY and CDR2 SMNVEV (reference sequence). Making TCR cDNA involved 5'RACE template switching, which added UMIs and a universal primer site. TCRdb ran MiXCR on the 5' RACE reads and lists one entry per CDR3 protein. The table lists a few hundred thousand distinct CDR3 sequences, approximately 16% of them singletons, with around 15% in the top ten. Note on this clonotype: What it recognizes is unknown.

The origin of this receptor is a man aged 18 to 35 who received the YFV17D yellow fever vaccine. This sample comprised PBMCs, obtained 5 to 6 days after the first yellow fever vaccination. The gene calls are TRBV27 and TRBJ2-3; D possibly corresponds to TRBD2 (6 bases). The DNA for the CDR3 is TGTGCCAGCGGGCGGGATAGCACAGATACGCAGTATTTT. This encodes CASGRDSTDTQYF.